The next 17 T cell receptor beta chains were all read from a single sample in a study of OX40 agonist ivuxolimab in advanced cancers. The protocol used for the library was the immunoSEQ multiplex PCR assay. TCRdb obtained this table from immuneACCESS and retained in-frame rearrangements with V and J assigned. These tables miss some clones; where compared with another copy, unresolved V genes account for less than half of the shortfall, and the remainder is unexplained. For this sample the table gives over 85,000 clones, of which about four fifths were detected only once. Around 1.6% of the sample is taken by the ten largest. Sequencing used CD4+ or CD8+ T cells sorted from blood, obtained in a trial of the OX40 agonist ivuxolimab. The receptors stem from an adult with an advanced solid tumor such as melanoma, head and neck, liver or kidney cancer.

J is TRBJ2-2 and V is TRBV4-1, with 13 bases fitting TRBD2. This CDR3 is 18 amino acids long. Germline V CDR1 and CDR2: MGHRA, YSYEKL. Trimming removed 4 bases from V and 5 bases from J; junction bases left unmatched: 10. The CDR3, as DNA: TGCGCCAGCAGCCTCCAACCACTAGCGGGAGGGGGGACCGGGGAGCTGTTTTTT. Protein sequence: CASSLQPLAGGGTGELFF.

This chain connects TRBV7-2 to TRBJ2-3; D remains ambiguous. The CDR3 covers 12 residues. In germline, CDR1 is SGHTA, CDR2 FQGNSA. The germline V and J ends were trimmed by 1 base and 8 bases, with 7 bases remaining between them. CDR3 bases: TGTGCCAGCAGCTTAGTGGTCGGTACGCAGTATTTT. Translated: CASSLVVGTQYF.

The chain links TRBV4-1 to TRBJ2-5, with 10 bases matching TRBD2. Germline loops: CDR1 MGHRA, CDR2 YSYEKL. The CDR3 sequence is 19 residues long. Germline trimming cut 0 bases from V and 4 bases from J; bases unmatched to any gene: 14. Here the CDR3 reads CASSQEAPGDSGGSETQYF. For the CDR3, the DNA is TGCGCCAGCAGCCAAGAAGCACCGGGGGATAGCGGGGGGTCAGAGACCCAGTACTTC.

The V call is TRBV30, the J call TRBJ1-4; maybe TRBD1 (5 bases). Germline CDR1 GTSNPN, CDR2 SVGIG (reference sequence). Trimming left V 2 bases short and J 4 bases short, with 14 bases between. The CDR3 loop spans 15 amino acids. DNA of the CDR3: TGTGCCTGGAGTCTCCTGGGGGGGAGTAATGAAAAACTGTTTTTT. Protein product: CAWSLLGGSNEKLFF.

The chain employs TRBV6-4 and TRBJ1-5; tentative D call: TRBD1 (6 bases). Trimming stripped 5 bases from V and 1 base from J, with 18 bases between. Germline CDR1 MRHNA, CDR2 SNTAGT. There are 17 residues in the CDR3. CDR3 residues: CASSYLGAHISNQPQHF. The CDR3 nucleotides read TGTGCCAGCAGTTACCTGGGGGCCCATATAAGCAATCAGCCCCAGCATTTT.

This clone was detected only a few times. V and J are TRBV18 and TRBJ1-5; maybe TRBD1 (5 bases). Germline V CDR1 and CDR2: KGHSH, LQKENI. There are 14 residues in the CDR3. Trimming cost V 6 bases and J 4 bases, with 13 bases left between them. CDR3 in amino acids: CASSNRQLNQPQHF. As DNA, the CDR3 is TGTGCCAGCTCCAATCGACAGCTAAATCAGCCCCAGCATTTT.

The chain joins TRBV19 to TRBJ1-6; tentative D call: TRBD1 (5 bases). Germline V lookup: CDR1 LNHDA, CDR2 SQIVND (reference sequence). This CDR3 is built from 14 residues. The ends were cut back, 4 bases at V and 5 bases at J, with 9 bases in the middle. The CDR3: CASSRGSNNSPLHF. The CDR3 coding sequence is TGTGCCAGTAGTAGGGGCAGTAATAATTCACCCCTCCACTTT.

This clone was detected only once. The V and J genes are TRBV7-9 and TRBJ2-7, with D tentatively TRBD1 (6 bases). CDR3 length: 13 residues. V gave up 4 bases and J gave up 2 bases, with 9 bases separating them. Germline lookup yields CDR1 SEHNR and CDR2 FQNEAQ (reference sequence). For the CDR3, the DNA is TGTGCCAGCAGCTGGGACAACACCTACGAGCAGTACTTC. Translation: CASSWDNTYEQYF.

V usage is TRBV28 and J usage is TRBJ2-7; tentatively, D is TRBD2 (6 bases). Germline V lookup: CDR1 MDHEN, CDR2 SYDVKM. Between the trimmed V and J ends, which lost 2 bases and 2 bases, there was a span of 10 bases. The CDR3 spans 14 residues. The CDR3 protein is CASSLEAGAYEQYF. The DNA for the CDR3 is TGTGCCAGCAGTTTAGAAGCGGGCGCCTACGAGCAGTACTTC.

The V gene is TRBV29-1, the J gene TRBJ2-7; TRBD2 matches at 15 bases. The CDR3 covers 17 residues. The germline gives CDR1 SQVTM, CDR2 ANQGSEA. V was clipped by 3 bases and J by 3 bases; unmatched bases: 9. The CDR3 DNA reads TGCAGCGTTGACCGTCGGACTAGCGGGAGGGGGTACTACGAGCAGTACTTC. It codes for CSVDRRTSGRGYYEQYF.

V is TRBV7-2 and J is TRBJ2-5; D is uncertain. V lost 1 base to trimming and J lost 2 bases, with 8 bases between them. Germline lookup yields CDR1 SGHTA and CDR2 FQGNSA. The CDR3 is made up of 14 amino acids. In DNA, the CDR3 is TGTGCCAGCAGCTTAGATGTGGGACAAGAGACCCAGTACTTC. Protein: CASSLDVGQETQYF.

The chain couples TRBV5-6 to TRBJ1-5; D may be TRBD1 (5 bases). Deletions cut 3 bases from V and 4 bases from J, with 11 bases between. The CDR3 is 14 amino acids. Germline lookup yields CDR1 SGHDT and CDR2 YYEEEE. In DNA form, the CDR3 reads TGTGCCAGCAGCTCAGGGTTGGGGAATCAGCCCCAGCATTTT. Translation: CASSSGLGNQPQHF.

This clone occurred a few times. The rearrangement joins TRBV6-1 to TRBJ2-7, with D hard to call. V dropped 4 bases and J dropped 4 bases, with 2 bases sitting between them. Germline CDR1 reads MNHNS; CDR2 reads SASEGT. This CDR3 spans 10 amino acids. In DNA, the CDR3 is TGTGCCAGCAGTGTGTACGAGCAGTACTTC. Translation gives CASSVYEQYF.

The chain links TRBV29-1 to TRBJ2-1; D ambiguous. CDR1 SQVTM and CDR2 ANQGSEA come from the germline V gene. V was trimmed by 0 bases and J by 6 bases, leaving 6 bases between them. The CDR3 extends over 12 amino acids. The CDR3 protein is CSVEEGPNEQFF. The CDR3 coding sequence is TGCAGCGTTGAAGAAGGTCCCAATGAGCAGTTCTTC.

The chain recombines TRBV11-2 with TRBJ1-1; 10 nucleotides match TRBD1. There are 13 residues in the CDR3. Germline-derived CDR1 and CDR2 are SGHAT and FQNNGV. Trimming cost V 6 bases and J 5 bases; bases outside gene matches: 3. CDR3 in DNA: TGTGCCAGCAGAAGGGACAGGGGAACTGAAGCTTTCTTT. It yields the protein CASRRDRGTEAFF.

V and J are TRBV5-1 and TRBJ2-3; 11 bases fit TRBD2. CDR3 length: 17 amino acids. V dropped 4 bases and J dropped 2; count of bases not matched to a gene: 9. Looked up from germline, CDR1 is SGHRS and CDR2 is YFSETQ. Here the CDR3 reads CASSLVSGRAPTDTQYF. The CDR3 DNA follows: TGCGCCAGCAGCCTTGTTAGCGGGAGGGCCCCCACAGATACGCAGTATTTT.

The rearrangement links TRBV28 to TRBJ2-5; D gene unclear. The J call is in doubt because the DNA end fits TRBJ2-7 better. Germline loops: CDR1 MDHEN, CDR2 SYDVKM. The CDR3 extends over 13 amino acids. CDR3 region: CASGRNKDYEQYF. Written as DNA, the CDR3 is TGTGCCAGCGGAAGGAACAAAGACTACGAGCAGTACTTC.